A single sample gave rise to the 8 T cell receptor beta chains below, sequenced in a study of T cells in Graves' hyperthyroidism and ophthalmopathy. TCR beta CDR3 regions were amplified from RNA transcripts. The HTBI primer set served for first-round RT-PCR of the TCR CDR3. Using its own MiXCR run on the multiplex PCR reads, TCRdb lists one record per CDR3 protein. The data contain roughly 500,000 distinct CDR3 sequences, roughly 14% of them singletons. The sample was blood. Receptors were obtained from a young woman with Graves' hyperthyroidism that later progressed to Graves' ophthalmopathy.

This clonotype was observed at least ten times. The rearrangement uses TRBV20-1 and TRBJ2-7, with 10 bases lining up with TRBD2. The V gene's germline CDR1 is DFQATT and CDR2 SNEGSKA (reference sequence). The ends lost 4 bases at V and 0 bases at J; junction bases unmatched: 9. This CDR3 comprises 16 residues. The chain's CDR3 is CSATPTSGRLSYEQYF. Here the CDR3 DNA reads TGCAGTGCTACCCCGACTAGCGGGCGCCTCTCCTACGAGCAGTACTTC.

The V gene is TRBV7-2, the J gene TRBJ2-7; possible D gene TRBD2, 6 bases. Germline V lookup: CDR1 SGHTA, CDR2 FQGNSA. CDR3 length: 13 amino acids. The V and J ends lost 4 bases and 2 bases respectively, with 9 bases between them. The CDR3 region is CASSWDLAYEQYF. The CDR3 DNA follows: TGTGCCAGCAGCTGGGACTTGGCCTACGAGCAGTACTTC.

The chain links TRBV10-3 to TRBJ2-1; tentatively, D is TRBD2 (6 bases). The germline V gene encodes CDR1 ENHRY and CDR2 SYGVKD. This CDR3 has 17 amino acids. V shed 7 bases and J shed 2 bases, with 21 bases lying between them. In DNA, the CDR3 is TGTGCCATCACGGGGACTGGCGCCCACAGCCCCTACAATGAGCAGTTCTTC. Protein sequence: CAITGTGAHSPYNEQFF.

The table lists this clonotype with a few counts. This sequence joins TRBV24-1 and TRBJ1-1, with unresolved D. This CDR3 comprises 11 residues. V was trimmed by 9 bases and J by 5 bases, leaving 9 bases between them. Germline V gene sequence: CDR1 KGHDR, CDR2 SFDVKD. This CDR3 is CATSGETEAFF. The CDR3 DNA reads as TGTGCCACCTCCGGGGAAACTGAAGCTTTCTTT.

This clonotype was counted ten times or more. This rearrangement joins TRBV28 to TRBJ2-1; TRBD1 aligns across 7 bases. The CDR3 loop spans 14 amino acids. Germline assignment: CDR1 MDHEN and CDR2 SYDVKM. V lost 8 bases, J lost 6 bases, and 10 bases stayed unmatched. The CDR3 spells CASSKGTGVNEQFF. The CDR3 DNA follows: TGTGCCAGCTCTAAGGGAACAGGGGTCAATGAGCAGTTCTTC.

This clonotype was counted only a few times. The gene calls are TRBV3-1 and TRBJ2-1, with TRBD2 matching over 7 bases. The V segment lost 4 bases and the J segment 10 bases; nucleotides outside the gene matches: 13. The CDR3 totals 15 residues. Germline V CDR1 and CDR2: LGHDT, YNNKEL (reference sequence). The CDR3 nucleotides are TGTGCCAGCAGCCGAAGACTTGCTAGCGGAGGAGAGCAGTTCTTC. Residues: CASSRRLASGGEQFF.

This clonotype was seen ten or more times. The germline gene is not matched at one end of the junction; a read error may be the cause. The chain recombines TRBV7-7 with TRBJ2-1; D uncertain. Germline lookup yields CDR1 SSHAT and CDR2 FNYEAQ (reference sequence). This CDR3 contains 15 residues. CDR3: CASSLVPGSYNEQFF. The CDR3 coding sequence is TGTGCTAGCAGCTTAGTGCCGGGCTCCTACAATGAGCAGTTCTTC.

This clonotype was counted between two and nine times. The J gene is TRBJ1-1, the V gene TRBV19; perhaps TRBD1 as D (5 bases). Germline CDR1 LNHDA, CDR2 SQIVND (reference sequence). Trimming shortened V by 3 bases and J by 11 bases, and 10 bases separated the two germline ends. This CDR3 contains 11 residues. The DNA for the CDR3 is TGTGCCAGTAGTATCGGACATGCGGCTTTCTTT. Translation gives CASSIGHAAFF.